Listed below are T cell receptor beta chains from one sample, sequenced in a study of T cell changes during pregnancy in multiple sclerosis. Measured with immunoSEQ multiplex PCR; TCRdb has only the in-frame clones, and not every one. The repertoire holds some 40,000 clones, 93% seen once, with around 8% in the top ten. This specimen was CD8+ T cells from peripheral blood mononuclear cells, taken in the third trimester of pregnancy. The receptors were sampled from a female donor with multiple sclerosis, enrolled in a pregnancy study. The conserved cysteine and the conserved F or W are not part of the CDR3 here.

V gene	J gene	CDR3 protein
TRBV6-1	TRBJ2-1	ASSQGQEYNEQF
TRBV19	TRBJ1-1	ASSIVAEIHTEAF
TRBV19	TRBJ1-2	ASISDGQGWGYT
TRBV7-3	TRBJ2-7	ASSPSAAVTYEQY
TRBV7-6	TRBJ1-1	ASSSSGVNTEAF
TRBV7-6	TRBJ1-3	ASSLSTGGRGNTIY
TRBV9	TRBJ2-1	ASSVSHYNEQF
TRBV2	TRBJ1-1	ASSVIQDKEAF
TRBV28	TRBJ1-2	ASSPDGGGYT
TRBV19	TRBJ1-6	ASSMGPAHSPLH
TRBV4-1	TRBJ1-4	ASSQQGNEKLF
TRBV19	TRBJ2-3	ATRERGGDTQY
TRBV19	TRBJ1-5	ASSTVFGSNQPQH
TRBV2	TRBJ2-1	ASSPGTGRGLGYNEQF
TRBV9	TRBJ1-6	ASSVGEGVAYNSPLH
TRBV25-1	TRBJ2-5	ASSTPGQGGETQY
TRBV29-1	TRBJ1-4	SVVSGLSELF
TRBV2	TRBJ2-3	ASSIRDRVDTDTQY
TRBV13	TRBJ2-7	ASSPGLAGGLYEQY
TRBV18	TRBJ2-3	ASSPPVSSTDTQY
TRBV29-1	TRBJ2-5	SVVLGAQETQY
TRBV9	TRBJ2-1	ASSVAGAHNEQF